Given below is one T cell receptor beta chain in context. Germline CDR1 and CDR2: SGHTA and FQGNSA. The CDR3 contains 15 residues. V gave up 2 bases and J gave up 6 bases; unmatched junction bases: 6. This entry is derived from a study of blood T cell repertoires in COVID-19. In the study overall: T cells, B-cell-depleted T cells, or PBMCs supplied cDNA or gDNA.

Clones were sequenced by immunoSEQ multiplex PCR, and TCRdb holds only the in-frame ones, with some missing. This sample carries about 73,000 clones, approximately 80% of them seen once, and the ten largest clones take about 2.5%. This TCR derives from a man older than 75 with active or convalescent COVID-19. V is TRBV7-2 and J is TRBJ1-5; 8 bases map to TRBD1. Sequenced input: peripheral blood. Written as DNA, the CDR3 is TGTGCCAGCAGCTTAACAGGGGGTGCAGGTCAGCCCCAGCATTTT. Protein sequence: CASSLTGGAGQPQHF.